The clone carrying this T cell receptor beta chain occurred a few times. TCRdb recomputed calls from the RACE reads with MiXCR, one row per CDR3 protein. The table lists more than 55,000 distinct CDR3 sequences, around 9.5% of them singletons. As for time point: patch test 1, 2 weeks after DPC sensitization. As for treatment: therapeutic diphenylcyclopropenone sensitization with weekly scalp DPC. The sample comes from a study of human T cells and chemical hapten exposure. Study-level information: Weekly administration of diphenylcyclopropenone to the scalp of patients continued throughout the approximately 24-week study. Enrolled patients were predominantly female and had alopecia areata, totalis or universalis.

The germline CDR1 and CDR2 sequences are MNHEY and SVGEGT. The V gene end was trimmed by 5 bases and the J gene end by 0 bases; junction bases not matched to a gene: 10. The CDR3 consists of 17 residues. The TCR was taken from a woman between 35 and 50 years old with alopecia areata. Some clones in this sample may be carry-over from other donors' samples. This sequence joins TRBV6-2 or TRBV6-3 and TRBJ2-3; TRBD2 agrees at 8 bases. The sample consisted of whole blood, taken in connection with sensitization to the hapten diphenylcyclopropenone (DPC). This CDR3 reads CASSPKRGRASTDTQYF. The CDR3 DNA reads as TGTGCCAGCAGTCCCAAGCGGGGGAGAGCTAGCACAGATACGCAGTATTTT.